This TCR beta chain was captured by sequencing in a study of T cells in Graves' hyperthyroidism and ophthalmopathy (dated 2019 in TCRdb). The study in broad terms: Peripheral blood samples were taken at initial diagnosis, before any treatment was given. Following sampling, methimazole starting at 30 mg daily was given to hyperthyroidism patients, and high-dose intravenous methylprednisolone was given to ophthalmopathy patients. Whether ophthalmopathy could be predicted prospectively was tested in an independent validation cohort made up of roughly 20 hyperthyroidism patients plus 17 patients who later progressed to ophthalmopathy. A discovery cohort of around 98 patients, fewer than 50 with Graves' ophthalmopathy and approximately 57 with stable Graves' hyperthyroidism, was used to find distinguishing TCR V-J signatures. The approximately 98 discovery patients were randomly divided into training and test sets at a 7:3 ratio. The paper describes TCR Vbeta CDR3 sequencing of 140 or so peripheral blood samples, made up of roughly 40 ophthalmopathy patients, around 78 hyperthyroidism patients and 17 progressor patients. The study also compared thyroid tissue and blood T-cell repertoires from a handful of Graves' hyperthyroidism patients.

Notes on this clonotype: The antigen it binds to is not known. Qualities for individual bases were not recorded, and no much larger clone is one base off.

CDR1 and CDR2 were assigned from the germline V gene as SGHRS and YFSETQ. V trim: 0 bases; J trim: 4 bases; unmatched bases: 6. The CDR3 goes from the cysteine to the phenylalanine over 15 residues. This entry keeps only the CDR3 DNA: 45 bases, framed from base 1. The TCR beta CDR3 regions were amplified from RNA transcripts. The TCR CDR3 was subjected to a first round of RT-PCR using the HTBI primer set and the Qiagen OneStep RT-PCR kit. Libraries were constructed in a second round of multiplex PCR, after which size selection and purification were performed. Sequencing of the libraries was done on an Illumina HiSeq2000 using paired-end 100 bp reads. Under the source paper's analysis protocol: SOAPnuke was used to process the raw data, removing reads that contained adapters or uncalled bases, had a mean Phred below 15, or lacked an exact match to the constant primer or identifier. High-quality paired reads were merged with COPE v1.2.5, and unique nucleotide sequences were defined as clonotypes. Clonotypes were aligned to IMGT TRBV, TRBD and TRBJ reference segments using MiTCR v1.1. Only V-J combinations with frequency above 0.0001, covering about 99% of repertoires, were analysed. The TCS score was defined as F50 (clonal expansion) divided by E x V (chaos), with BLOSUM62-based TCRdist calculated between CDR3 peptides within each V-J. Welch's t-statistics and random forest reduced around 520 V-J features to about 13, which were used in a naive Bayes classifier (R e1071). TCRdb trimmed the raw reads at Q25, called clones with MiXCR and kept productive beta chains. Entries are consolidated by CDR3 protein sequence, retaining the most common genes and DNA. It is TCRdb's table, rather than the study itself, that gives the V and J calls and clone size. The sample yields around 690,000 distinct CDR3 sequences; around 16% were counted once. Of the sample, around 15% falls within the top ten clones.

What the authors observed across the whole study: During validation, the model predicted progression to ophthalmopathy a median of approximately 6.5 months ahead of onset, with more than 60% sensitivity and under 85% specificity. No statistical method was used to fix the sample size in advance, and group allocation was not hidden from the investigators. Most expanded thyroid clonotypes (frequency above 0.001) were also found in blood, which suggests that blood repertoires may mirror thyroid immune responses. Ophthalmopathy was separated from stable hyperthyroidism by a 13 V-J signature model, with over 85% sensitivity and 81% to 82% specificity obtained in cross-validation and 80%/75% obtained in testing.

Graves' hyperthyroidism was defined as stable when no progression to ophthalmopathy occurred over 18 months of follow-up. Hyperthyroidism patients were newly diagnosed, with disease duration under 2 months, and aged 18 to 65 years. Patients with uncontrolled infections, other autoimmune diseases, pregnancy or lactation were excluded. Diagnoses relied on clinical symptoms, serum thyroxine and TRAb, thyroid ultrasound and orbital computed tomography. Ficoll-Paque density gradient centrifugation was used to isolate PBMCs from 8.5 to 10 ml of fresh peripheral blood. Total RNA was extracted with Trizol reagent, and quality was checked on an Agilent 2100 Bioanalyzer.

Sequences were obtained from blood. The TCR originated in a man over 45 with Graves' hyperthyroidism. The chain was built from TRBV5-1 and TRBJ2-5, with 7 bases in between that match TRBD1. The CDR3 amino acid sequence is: CASSLGGQRGETQYF. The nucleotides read TGCGCCAGCAGCTTGGGGGGACAGAGGGGAGAGACCCAGTACTTC.